This T cell receptor (beta chain) originates from a study of blood T cell repertoires in COVID-19. Study details: The United States, Italy and Spain provided the acute and convalescent COVID-19 samples. PBMCs, B-cell-depleted T cells, or T cells were the source of the cDNA or gDNA that made up the material.

A few counts support this clone. Germline V gene lookup returns CDR1 SGHKS and CDR2 YYEKEE (reference sequence). V was clipped by 6 bases and J by 7 bases, with 23 bases between them. The CDR3 covers 15 residues. Methods used by the authors: Amplified reference gene primers provided the basis for estimating nucleated cell counts. The data were produced by immunoSEQ multiplex PCR, yet TCRdb's version contains in-frame clones alone and is incomplete. The V and J calls and clone size are taken from that table; D and trimming were inferred from the DNA. The sample has 80,000 to 130,000 clones, roughly 88% seen once.

The source of this sequence is a woman in her sixties with acute or convalescent COVID-19. The rearrangement links TRBV5-5 to TRBJ2-7; TRBD1 might be the D (5 bases). The sequenced sample was peripheral blood. CDR3 coding DNA: TGTGCCAGCACCAGTGTTTGGAGCCGACCAGGGGAGCAGTACGTC. It encodes CASTSVWSRPGEQYV.